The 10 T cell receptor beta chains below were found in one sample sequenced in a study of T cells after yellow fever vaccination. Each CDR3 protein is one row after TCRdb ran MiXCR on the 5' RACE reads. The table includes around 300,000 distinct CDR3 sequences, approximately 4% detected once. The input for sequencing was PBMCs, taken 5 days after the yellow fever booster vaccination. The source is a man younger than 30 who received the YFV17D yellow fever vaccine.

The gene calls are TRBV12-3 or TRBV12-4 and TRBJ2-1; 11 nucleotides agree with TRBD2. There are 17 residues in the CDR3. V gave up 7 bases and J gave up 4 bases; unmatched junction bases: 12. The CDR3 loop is CASTPPPSGGLYNEQFF. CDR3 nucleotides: TGTGCCAGCACCCCACCTCCTAGCGGGGGGCTTTACAATGAGCAGTTCTTC.

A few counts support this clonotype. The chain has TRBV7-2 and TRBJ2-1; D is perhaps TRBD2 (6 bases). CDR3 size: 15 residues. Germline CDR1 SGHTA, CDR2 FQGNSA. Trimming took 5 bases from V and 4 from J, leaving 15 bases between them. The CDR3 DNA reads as TGTGCCAGCAGCCGGGACTTCTCGCCTTACAATGAGCAGTTCTTC. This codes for CASSRDFSPYNEQFF.

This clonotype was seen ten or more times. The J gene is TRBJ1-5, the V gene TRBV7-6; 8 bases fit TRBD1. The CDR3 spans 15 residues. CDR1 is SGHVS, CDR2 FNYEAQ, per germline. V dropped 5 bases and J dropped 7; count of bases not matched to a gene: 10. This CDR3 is CASSQMTGVNQPQHF. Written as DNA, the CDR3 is TGTGCCAGCAGCCAAATGACAGGGGTAAACCAGCCCCAGCATTTT.

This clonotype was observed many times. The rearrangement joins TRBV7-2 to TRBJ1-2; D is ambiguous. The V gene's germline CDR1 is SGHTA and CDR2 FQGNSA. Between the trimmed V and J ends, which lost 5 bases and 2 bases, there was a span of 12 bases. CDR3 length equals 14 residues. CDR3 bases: TGTGCCAGCAGCCGGCTCCCGTCCAACTATGGCTACACCTTC. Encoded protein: CASSRLPSNYGYTF.

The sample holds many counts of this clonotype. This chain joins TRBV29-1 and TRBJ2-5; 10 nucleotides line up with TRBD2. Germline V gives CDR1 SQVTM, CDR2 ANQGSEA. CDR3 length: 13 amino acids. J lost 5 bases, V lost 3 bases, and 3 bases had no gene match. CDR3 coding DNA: TGCAGCGTTGAGAGCGGGGGGGCGGAGACCCAGTACTTC. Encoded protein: CSVESGGAETQYF.

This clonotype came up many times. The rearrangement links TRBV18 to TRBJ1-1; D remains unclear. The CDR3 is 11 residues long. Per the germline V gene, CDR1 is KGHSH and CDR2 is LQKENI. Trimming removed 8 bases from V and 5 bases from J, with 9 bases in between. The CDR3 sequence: CASSPGTEAFF. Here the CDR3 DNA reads TGTGCCAGCAGCCCCGGGACTGAAGCTTTCTTT.

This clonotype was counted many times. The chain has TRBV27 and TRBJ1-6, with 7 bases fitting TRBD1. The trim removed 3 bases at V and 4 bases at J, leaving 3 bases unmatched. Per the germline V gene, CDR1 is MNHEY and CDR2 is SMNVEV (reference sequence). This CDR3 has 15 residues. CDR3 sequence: CASSLGQRYNSPLHF. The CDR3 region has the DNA TGTGCCAGCAGTTTGGGACAGAGATATAATTCACCCCTCCACTTT.

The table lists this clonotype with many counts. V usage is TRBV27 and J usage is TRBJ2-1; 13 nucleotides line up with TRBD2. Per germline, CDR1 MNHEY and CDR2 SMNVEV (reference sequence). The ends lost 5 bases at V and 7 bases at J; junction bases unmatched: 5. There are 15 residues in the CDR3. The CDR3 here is CASSTTSGGANEQFF. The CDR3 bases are TGTGCCAGCAGTACAACTAGCGGGGGGGCTAATGAGCAGTTCTTC.

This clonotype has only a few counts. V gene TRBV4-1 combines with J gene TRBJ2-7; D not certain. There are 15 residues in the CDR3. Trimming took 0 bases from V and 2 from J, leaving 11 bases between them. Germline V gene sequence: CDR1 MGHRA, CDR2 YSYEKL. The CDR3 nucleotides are TGCGCCAGCAGCCAAGAAGTGGCCGGAACCTACGAGCAGTACGTC. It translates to CASSQEVAGTYEQYV.

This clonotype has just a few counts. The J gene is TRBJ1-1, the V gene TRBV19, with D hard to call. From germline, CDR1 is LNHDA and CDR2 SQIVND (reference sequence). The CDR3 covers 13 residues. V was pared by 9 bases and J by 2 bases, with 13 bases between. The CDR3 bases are TGTGCCAGCCGTAGACGGGGTAACACTGAAGCTTTCTTT. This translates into CASRRRGNTEAFF.